The present entry profiles one T cell receptor (beta chain) with its context. The data are from a study of PD-L1 blockade in urothelial cancer. Study background: Atezolizumab (1,200 mg intravenously every 3 weeks) began around 2014 for patients. Study patients had been treated with 0 to 3 previous chemotherapy regimens.

Profiling relied on immunoSEQ multiplex PCR, and the TCRdb table lists in-frame clones only, not all of them. The table lists 35,000 to 45,000 clones, 84% of them singletons. Time point given: peripheral blood 6 weeks after treatment start. This sample comprised PBMCs, obtained around atezolizumab (anti-PD-L1) treatment. This sequence originates from a man between 35 and 55 years old with urothelial cancer.

The chain's CDR3 is CASSDGSNQPQHF. CDR3 DNA: TGTGCCAGTAGTGACGGGAGCAATCAGCCCCAGCATTTT. This rearrangement joins TRBV19 to TRBJ1-5; no firm D call. The CDR3 is 13 residues long. In germline, CDR1 is LNHDA, CDR2 SQIVND (reference sequence). Trimming shortened V by 5 bases and J by 1 base, and 6 bases separated the two germline ends.